Below are 30 T cell receptor beta chains sequenced from a single sample in a study of blood T cell repertoires in COVID-19. The assay was immunoSEQ multiplex PCR, and TCRdb's table has in-frame clones only and misses some. The sample includes around 170,000 clones, 86% of them seen just once. Sequencing input: peripheral blood. The receptors shown here come from a woman aged 70-85 years with acute or convalescent COVID-19.

The rearrangement uses TRBV28 and TRBJ1-5; 7 positions match TRBD1. V gave up 3 bases and J gave up 2 bases; unmatched junction bases: 4. Germline lookup yields CDR1 MDHEN and CDR2 SYDVKM. The CDR3 is made up of 15 amino acids. CDR3 coding DNA: TGTGCCAGCAGTTTCGGACAGGCACGCAATCAGCCCCAGCATTTT. Amino acid sequence: CASSFGQARNQPQHF.

The chain links TRBV2 to TRBJ2-5, with TRBD1 identical over 9 bases. The J segment lost 4 bases and the V segment lost 8 bases, leaving 11 bases of the junction unmatched. Germline V gene sequence: CDR1 SNHLY, CDR2 FYNNEI. The CDR3 consists of 15 residues. The CDR3 loop is CASRQQGARGETQYF. DNA for the CDR3: TGTGCCAGCCGCCAACAGGGGGCGCGGGGAGAGACCCAGTACTTC.

The rearrangement uses TRBV7-2 and TRBJ2-3; D is perhaps TRBD1 (6 bases). The V gene lost 5 bases and the J gene lost 0 bases, with 9 bases spanning the gap. Germline V CDR1 and CDR2: SGHTA, FQGNSA. The CDR3 is made up of 14 amino acids. The CDR3 here is CASSRDKSTDTQYF. The CDR3 DNA reads TGTGCCAGCAGCCGGGACAAGAGCACAGATACGCAGTATTTT.

The chain couples TRBV5-1 to TRBJ1-3; D gene ambiguous. The germline V gene has CDR1 SGHRS and CDR2 YFSETQ. The CDR3 sequence is 16 residues long. The V and J ends lost 0 bases and 0 bases respectively, with 10 bases between them. DNA for the CDR3: TGCGCCAGCAGCTTGGAGAGTCCCAACTCTGGAAACACCATATATTTT. This sequence encodes CASSLESPNSGNTIYF.

This clone was picked up a small number of times. The gene calls are TRBV5-6 and TRBJ1-3, with D possibly matching TRBD1 (5 bases). Looked up from germline, CDR1 is SGHDT and CDR2 is YYEEEE. The CDR3 spans 15 residues. Trimming took off 7 bases at V and 0 bases at J, with 14 bases between the two ends. The CDR3 bases are TGTGCCAGCTGTGCCGGGACTTACTCTGGAAACACCATATATTTT. It is translated as CASCAGTYSGNTIYF.

The rearrangement uses TRBV5-1 and TRBJ2-1; 7 bases are a match to TRBD2. CDR1 and CDR2 (germline): SGHRS, YFSETQ. The J segment lost 5 bases and the V segment lost 1 base, leaving 0 bases of the junction unmatched. This CDR3 contains 13 residues. The CDR3 region has the DNA TGCGCCAGCAGCTTGCGGGGGGACAATGAGCAGTTCTTC. This sequence encodes CASSLRGDNEQFF.

The CDR3 protein is CASSLGQARNTEAFF. In DNA, the CDR3 is TGTGCCAGTAGTTTGGGGCAGGCCAGGAACACTGAAGCTTTCTTT. The gene calls are TRBV19 and TRBJ1-1, with TRBD1 as a possible D gene (5 bases). Germline V gene lookup returns CDR1 LNHDA and CDR2 SQIVND (reference sequence). V lost 5 bases, J lost 1 base, and 14 bases lay in between. The CDR3 totals 15 residues.

This rearrangement joins TRBV12-5 to TRBJ1-5; the match to TRBD1 covers 8 bases. With V trimmed by 1 base and J by 4 bases, 3 bases remained unmatched. This CDR3 contains 15 residues. The germline CDR1 and CDR2 sequences are LGHNT and FRNRAP. The CDR3 reads CASGLGTGRNQPQHF. CDR3 bases: TGTGCTAGTGGTTTGGGGACAGGGAGGAATCAGCCCCAGCATTTT. Full variable domain (rest looked up from reference TRBV12-5 and TRBJ1-5): DARVTQTPRHKVTEMGQEVTMRCQPILGHNTVFWYRQTMMQGLELLAYFRNRAPLDDSGMPKDRFSAEMPDATLATLKIQPSEPRDSAVYFCASGLGTGRNQPQHFGDGTRLSIL.

This sequence joins TRBV19 and TRBJ1-5; D is ambiguous. The CDR3 contains 15 residues. V lost 5 bases and J 5 bases, leaving 16 bases between the germline ends. Germline V gene lookup returns CDR1 LNHDA and CDR2 SQIVND (reference sequence). The DNA of the CDR3 is TGTGCCAGTAGTTTTCGGACGGGGTTTCATCAGCCCCAGCATTTT. Amino acid sequence: CASSFRTGFHQPQHF.

This rearrangement joins TRBV19 to TRBJ2-2; 10 bases are shared with TRBD2. V was pared by 7 bases and J by 6 bases, with 2 bases of the junction left unmatched. This CDR3 is 13 amino acids long. Germline V gene lookup returns CDR1 LNHDA and CDR2 SQIVND (reference sequence). DNA for the CDR3: TGTGCCAGTAACAGCGGGAGGGCCGGGGAGCTGTTTTTT. Translating it yields CASNSGRAGELFF.

This chain connects TRBV2 to TRBJ1-2; TRBD1 is a possible D gene (5 bases). Trimming shortened V by 4 bases and J by 0 bases, and 12 bases separated the two germline ends. Germline CDR1 is SNHLY and CDR2 is FYNNEI. This CDR3 spans 15 amino acids. The DNA of the CDR3 is TGTGCCAGCAGTGCCAGCCGGGGGTCTAACTATGGCTACACCTTC. As protein: CASSASRGSNYGYTF. Using reference TRBV2 and TRBJ1-2 for the parts outside the CDR3, the full variable domain is EPEVTQTPSHQVTQMGQEVILRCVPISNHLYFYWYRQILGQKVEFLVSFYNNEISEKSEIFDDQFSVERPDGSNFTLKIRSTKLEDSAMYFCASSASRGSNYGYTFGSGTRLTVV.

This clone appeared a single time. The chain carries TRBV19 and TRBJ2-3; 9 bases agree with TRBD2. The germline V gene has CDR1 LNHDA and CDR2 SQIVND (reference sequence). The CDR3 is 15 amino acids. The junction had 9 bases not matched to a gene; V was cut back by 7 bases and J by 4 bases. The CDR3 is CASNSGGRAPDTQYF. The CDR3 bases are TGTGCCAGTAATTCGGGCGGGAGGGCCCCAGATACGCAGTATTTT. Full variable domain (missing parts from reference TRBV19 and TRBJ2-3): DGGITQSPKYLFRKEGQNVTLSCEQNLNHDAMYWYRQDPGQGLRLIYYSQIVNDFQKGDIAEGYSVSREKKESFPLTVTSAQKNPTAFYLCASNSGGRAPDTQYFGPGTRLTVL.

The genes are TRBV21-1 and TRBJ1-5. TRBV21-1 is listed as a pseudogene. This CDR3 contains 14 residues. CDR3 loop: CASATGEGNQPQHF. CDR3 sequence (DNA): TGTGCCAGCGCAACGGGGGAAGGCAATCAGCCCCAGCATTTT.

This rearrangement joins TRBV29-1 to TRBJ2-2; D may be TRBD1 (6 bases). In germline, CDR1 is SQVTM, CDR2 ANQGSEA. The V and J ends lost 7 bases and 1 base respectively, with 10 bases between them. The CDR3 length is 13 residues. Written as DNA, the CDR3 is TGCAGCGCCTTACAGGGGAACACCGGGGAGCTGTTTTTT. It yields the protein CSALQGNTGELFF.

The chain is built from TRBV19 and TRBJ1-3, with D possibly TRBD1 on 6 matching bases. CDR3 length: 13 amino acids. Germline CDR1 is LNHDA and CDR2 is SQIVND (reference sequence). Trimming cost V 9 bases and J 3 bases, with 12 bases left between them. The CDR3 DNA sequence: TGTGCCAGCCATAGGACAGTTGGAAACACCATATATTTT. This translates into CASHRTVGNTIYF.

This clone was recorded only once. The chain joins TRBV9 to TRBJ2-3; D uncertain. This CDR3 region has 15 residues. CDR1 and CDR2 from the germline V gene are SGDLS and YYNGEE. With 2 bases removed from V and 5 bases from J, the gap between germline ends came to 15 bases. The CDR3 region is CASSVGYSPGDTQYF. CDR3 coding DNA: TGTGCCAGCAGCGTTGGTTACAGTCCCGGAGATACGCAGTATTTT.

V is TRBV11-2 and J is TRBJ1-5; weak D call: TRBD1 (5 bases). CDR3 length: 18 residues. CDR1 is SGHAT and CDR2 is FQNNGV in the germline V gene. V gave up 1 base and J gave up 4 bases, with 20 bases separating them. The DNA of the CDR3 is TGTGCCAGCAGCTTAGCCCCGGCAGGGATAGGTGTGAATCAGCCCCAGCATTTT. This codes for CASSLAPAGIGVNQPQHF.

The chain is built from TRBV4-3 and TRBJ2-3; TRBD2 matches at 7 bases. V lost 1 base to trimming and J lost 2 bases; unmatched junction nucleotides: 6. In germline, CDR1 is LGHNA, CDR2 YSLEER. The CDR3 extends over 16 amino acids. CDR3 protein: CASSQGLAAATDTQYF. The CDR3 nucleotides are TGCGCCAGCAGCCAAGGGCTAGCGGCCGCCACAGATACGCAGTATTTT.

The chain has TRBV19 and TRBJ1-3; D is uncertain. Germline values: CDR1 LNHDA, CDR2 SQIVND (reference sequence). Trimming took 5 bases from V and 1 from J, leaving 15 bases between them. This CDR3 comprises 16 residues. The CDR3 loop is CASSGGFGSSGNTIYF. CDR3 in DNA: TGTGCCAGTAGTGGCGGTTTTGGCTCTTCTGGAAACACCATATATTTT.

This rearrangement joins TRBV11-2 to TRBJ2-1, with 9 nucleotides matching TRBD1. The ends lost 4 bases at V and 6 bases at J; junction bases unmatched: 7. This CDR3 is 15 amino acids long. CDR1 is SGHAT and CDR2 is FQNNGV in the germline V gene. The CDR3 spells CASSYDRGLGNEQFF. The CDR3 nucleotides read TGTGCCAGCAGCTATGACAGGGGGTTGGGCAATGAGCAGTTCTTC.

The V and J genes are TRBV19 and TRBJ2-1, with TRBD2 identical over 11 bases. Trimming took 4 bases from V and 0 from J; bases not matched to a gene: 8. The CDR3 is 18 residues long. Germline V gene lookup returns CDR1 LNHDA and CDR2 SQIVND (reference sequence). Written as DNA, the CDR3 is TGTGCCAGTAGTACCAGACTAGCGGGGCCATCCTCCTACAATGAGCAGTTCTTC. Its translation: CASSTRLAGPSSYNEQFF.

The rearrangement joins TRBV28 to TRBJ1-6; TRBD1 is a possible D gene (5 bases). The CDR3 sequence is 15 residues long. V was shortened by 3 bases and J by 10 bases, with 16 bases between the two germline ends. CDR1 and CDR2 from the germline V gene are MDHEN and SYDVKM. The DNA for the CDR3 is TGTGCCAGCAGTTTTGCAGGGTCAGGGAGGTCACCCCTCCACTTT. Translating gives CASSFAGSGRSPLHF.

The rearrangement links TRBV5-1 to TRBJ1-2; D is perhaps TRBD1 (6 bases). The germline V gene has CDR1 SGHRS and CDR2 YFSETQ. V lost 7 bases to trimming and J lost 5 bases, with 15 bases between them. CDR3 length: 13 amino acids. CDR3: CASGEWGLYGYTF. The CDR3 DNA follows: TGCGCCAGCGGAGAGTGGGGGCTTTATGGCTACACCTTC.

The CDR3 DNA reads as TGTGCCAGTAGTATCCGCGGAGACTCGAACACCGGGGAGCTGTTTTTT. Its protein product is CASSIRGDSNTGELFF. The chain carries TRBV19 and TRBJ2-2; D uncertain. Germline CDR1 LNHDA, CDR2 SQIVND (reference sequence). The length of the CDR3 is 16 residues. The V end was cut by 3 bases, the J end by 0 bases, with 11 bases between.

The chain couples TRBV30 to TRBJ1-6, with D possibly TRBD1 on 6 matching bases. The CDR3 consists of 13 residues. Germline assignment: CDR1 GTSNPN and CDR2 SVGIG (reference sequence). V was trimmed by 7 bases and J by 9 bases, leaving 16 bases between them. CDR3 nucleotides: TGTGCCTCCACCCGGGACACGGTTTCACCCCTCCACTTT. Protein sequence: CASTRDTVSPLHF.

V is TRBV5-1 and J is TRBJ2-1; a weak D match, TRBD2 (6 bases). Germline CDR1 SGHRS, CDR2 YFSETQ. V lost 0 bases to trimming and J lost 4 bases, with 11 bases between them. The CDR3 sequence is 15 residues long. CDR3 loop: CASSLATRAYNEQFF. CDR3 DNA: TGCGCCAGCAGCTTGGCGACTAGGGCTTACAATGAGCAGTTCTTC.

The chain couples TRBV27 to TRBJ1-2; 8 positions match TRBD1. Germline V gene lookup returns CDR1 MNHEY and CDR2 SMNVEV (reference sequence). The CDR3 length is 16 residues. V dropped 6 bases and J dropped 4; count of bases not matched to a gene: 13. This CDR3 reads CASSPGQGRVFYGYTF. CDR3 nucleotide sequence: TGTGCCAGCAGCCCCGGACAGGGAAGGGTTTTCTATGGCTACACCTTC.

The V call is TRBV7-9, the J call TRBJ2-6, with D uncertain. V dropped 7 bases and J dropped 1 base, with 11 bases sitting between them. CDR3 length: 15 residues. Germline V CDR1 and CDR2: SEHNR, FQNEAQ (reference sequence). The CDR3 reads CASIRYMSGANVLTF. For the CDR3, the DNA is TGTGCCAGCATCCGTTATATGTCTGGGGCCAACGTCCTGACTTTC.

DNA for the CDR3: TGTGCCAGCAGCGTCCCTAGACAGGGTAATGAGACCCAGTACTTC. Its translation: CASSVPRQGNETQYF. The chain joins TRBV7-3 to TRBJ2-5; the match to TRBD1 covers 7 bases. The J segment lost 5 bases and the V segment lost 5 bases, leaving 11 bases of the junction unmatched. The CDR3 is 15 amino acids. In germline, CDR1 is SGHTA, CDR2 FQGTGA.

This rearrangement joins TRBV2 to TRBJ1-2; no firm D call. Trimming took 3 bases from V and 2 from J, leaving 7 bases between them. From germline, CDR1 is SNHLY and CDR2 FYNNEI. The CDR3 runs 13 residues. The chain's CDR3 is CASSDGINYGYTF. In nucleotides, the CDR3 is TGTGCCAGCAGTGATGGCATCAACTATGGCTACACCTTC.